This is a list of T cell receptor beta chains from one sample in a study of long-term antiretroviral therapy in people with HIV. This table comes from immunoSEQ multiplex PCR, and its TCRdb copy is limited to in-frame clones, with some not included. Of about 20,000 clones listed, 80% were seen once; the top ten hold 14%. Source: unsorted PBMCs, taken 2.9 years after starting antiretroviral therapy. Every receptor here comes from a woman in her 30s with HIV. CDR3s leave out the opening cysteine and the closing phenylalanine or tryptophan.

J gene: TRBJ1-5
V gene: TRBV27
CDR3 protein: ASSSETGLQH

J gene: TRBJ2-1
V gene: TRBV5-1
CDR3 protein: ASRLAGNNEQF

J gene: TRBJ2-3
V gene: TRBV15
CDR3 protein: ATSSWGTDTQY

J gene: TRBJ2-3
V gene: TRBV19
CDR3 protein: ASSMGGQRPDTQY

J gene: TRBJ2-3
V gene: TRBV6-6
CDR3 protein: ASRNGGSTDTQY

J gene: TRBJ2-7
V gene: TRBV13
CDR3 protein: ASSPGGLAGPSYEQY

J gene: TRBJ2-5
V gene: TRBV19
CDR3 protein: ATSDGETQY

J gene: TRBJ2-1
V gene: TRBV7-9
CDR3 protein: ASSLRDNEQF

J gene: TRBJ2-3
V gene: TRBV7-6
CDR3 protein: ASSLGGADTQY

J gene: TRBJ2-7
V gene: TRBV7-2
CDR3 protein: ASSFQRGGAYEQY

J gene: TRBJ2-1
V gene: TRBV7-2
CDR3 protein: ASSLLAGGGGEQF

J gene: TRBJ1-6
V gene: TRBV6-6
CDR3 protein: ASSYGGPAYNSPLH

J gene: TRBJ2-7
V gene: TRBV11-2
CDR3 protein: ASSLGWHEQY

J gene: TRBJ1-5
V gene: TRBV15
CDR3 protein: ATSRAPGGNQPQH

J gene: TRBJ1-2
V gene: TRBV4-2
CDR3 protein: ASSQEIDIGYT

J gene: TRBJ1-2
V gene: TRBV30
CDR3 protein: AWSVQGRSGTGFYGYT

J gene: TRBJ2-5
V gene: TRBV10-3
CDR3 protein: AISDGNPKIQETQY

J gene: TRBJ1-1
V gene: TRBV11-2
CDR3 protein: ASSTGPFNTEAF

J gene: TRBJ1-2
V gene: TRBV6-1
CDR3 protein: ASSAAGSYGYT

J gene: TRBJ1-2
V gene: TRBV30
CDR3 protein: ASPWEGTNYGYT

J gene: TRBJ1-1
V gene: TRBV19
CDR3 protein: ASGRGYTEAF

J gene: TRBJ2-3
V gene: TRBV9
CDR3 protein: ASSVAGGGLDTQY

J gene: TRBJ2-5
V gene: TRBV5-1
CDR3 protein: ASRSQY

J gene: TRBJ1-6
V gene: TRBV19
CDR3 protein: ASRPSGDSPLH

J gene: TRBJ1-5
V gene: TRBV10-2
CDR3 protein: ASSTEGTSNQPQH

J gene: TRBJ1-3
V gene: TRBV30
CDR3 protein: GTGTSGNTIY

J gene: TRBJ1-2
V gene: TRBV6-1
CDR3 protein: ASSEQTGGGYT

J gene: TRBJ2-5
V gene: TRBV25-1
CDR3 protein: ASSGSGPRTSVRTQY

J gene: TRBJ2-3
V gene: TRBV7-8
CDR3 protein: ASSLLGQNTDTQY

J gene: TRBJ2-5
V gene: TRBV10-2
CDR3 protein: ASSEMETQY

J gene: TRBJ1-1
V gene: TRBV18
CDR3 protein: ASSSDRNTEAF

J gene: TRBJ1-1
V gene: TRBV30
CDR3 protein: AWSVRGNTEAF

J gene: TRBJ1-3
V gene: TRBV9
CDR3 protein: ASSLGGTGNTIY

J gene: TRBJ2-2
V gene: TRBV10-1
CDR3 protein: ASSSTGAINTGELF

J gene: TRBJ2-2
V gene: TRBV7-3
CDR3 protein: ASSSIGGNTGELF